The 5 T cell receptor beta chains reported below all come from one sample, sequenced in a study of blood T cells in healthy people across ages. PCR was performed a second time for about 7 to 11 cycles using a sample-barcoded 5' primer and a J-beta primer mix. In TCRdb, the 5' RACE reads were re-called with MiXCR into one record per CDR3 protein. The sample has some 1,800,000 distinct CDR3 sequences; roughly two fifths are singletons. Input material: blood. These receptors all stem from a human donor in good health.

This clonotype was seen more than once but under ten times. V usage is TRBV7-6 and J usage is TRBJ2-7; D remains unclear. Germline V gene sequence: CDR1 SGHVS, CDR2 FNYEAQ. V shed 1 base and J shed 5 bases, with 12 bases lying between them. The CDR3 consists of 14 residues. The CDR3 loop reads CASSLEGRPNEQYF. The CDR3 nucleotides read TGTGCCAGCAGCTTAGAAGGGCGACCCAACGAGCAGTACTTC.

This clonotype was observed a single time. Without the conserved terminal phenylalanine or tryptophan, this CDR3 likely stems from a read error. The chain links TRBV4-1 to TRBJ2-7, with TRBD1 matching over 8 bases. CDR1 is MGHRA, CDR2 YSYEKL, per germline. Losses at the gene ends were 4 bases for V and 4 bases for J; bases not matched to a gene: 9. This CDR3 comprises 15 residues. CDR3 DNA: TGCGCCAGCAGCCTAGAACAGGGGGTTTTATACGAGCAGTACTTA. It yields the protein CASSLEQGVLYEQYL.

This clonotype has more than one count but fewer than ten. This rearrangement joins TRBV20-1 to TRBJ2-3, with D unclear. V was pared by 6 bases and J by 2 bases, with 9 bases between. Germline CDR1 and CDR2: DFQATT and SNEGSKA (reference sequence). The CDR3 loop spans 12 amino acids. CDR3 residues: CSAAWITDTQYF. CDR3 sequence (DNA): TGCAGTGCCGCGTGGATCACAGATACGCAGTATTTT.

The rearrangement uses TRBV7-2 and TRBJ2-7; TRBD2 aligns across 11 bases. This CDR3 spans 18 amino acids. Germline CDR1 SGHTA, CDR2 FQGNSA. V gave up 1 base and J gave up 2 bases; unmatched junction bases: 10. CDR3 sequence (DNA): TGTGCCAGCAGCTTAGTTCCTAGCGGGGGGTATTTTGCCTACGAGCAGTACTTC. It codes for CASSLVPSGGYFAYEQYF.

This clonotype has just a few counts. The genes are TRBV7-2 and TRBJ2-7; 9 bases match TRBD1. Per germline, CDR1 SGHTA and CDR2 FQGNSA. The CDR3 covers 14 residues. The V segment lost 3 bases and the J segment 6 bases; nucleotides outside the gene matches: 6. CDR3 nucleotide sequence: TGTGCCAGCAGCTTTAGAGGACAGGGGTTCGAGCAGTACTTC. It specifies CASSFRGQGFEQYF. Combining the CDR3 with reference TRBV7-2 and TRBJ2-7 gives the whole variable domain GAGVSQSPSNKVTEKGKDVELRCDPISGHTALYWYRQSLGQGLEFLIYFQGNSAPDKSGLPSDRFSAERTGGSVSTLTIQRTQQEDSAVYLCASSFRGQGFEQYFGPGTRLTVT.